This TCR beta chain comes out of a study of T cells in Graves' hyperthyroidism and ophthalmopathy. The study included ophthalmopathy patients with Clinical Activity Score at least 3, NOSPECS grade at least 4 and duration under 3 months. The V gene end was trimmed by 3 bases and the J gene end by 4 bases; junction bases not matched to a gene: 4. There are 14 residues in the CDR3. This clonotype was counted at least ten times. What it binds is not known. RNA transcripts served as the template for amplifying TCR beta CDR3 regions. RT-PCR in the first round (using the HTBI primer set) targeted the TCR CDR3. From the multiplex PCR reads, TCRdb called clonotypes with MiXCR, one entry per CDR3 protein. The data contain approximately 600,000 distinct CDR3 sequences, approximately 15% of them singletons. Study results and caveats: Separation of ophthalmopathy from stable hyperthyroidism was achieved by a 13 V-J model.

The chain carries TRBV12-3 or TRBV12-4 and TRBJ2-7; TRBD1 matches at 9 bases. Input material: blood. The TCR was taken from a woman between 35 and 50 years old with Graves' ophthalmopathy. The CDR3 nucleotides are TGTGCCAGCAGTTTCGGGACAGGGCTTTACGAGCAGTACTTC. This gives the protein CASSFGTGLYEQYF.